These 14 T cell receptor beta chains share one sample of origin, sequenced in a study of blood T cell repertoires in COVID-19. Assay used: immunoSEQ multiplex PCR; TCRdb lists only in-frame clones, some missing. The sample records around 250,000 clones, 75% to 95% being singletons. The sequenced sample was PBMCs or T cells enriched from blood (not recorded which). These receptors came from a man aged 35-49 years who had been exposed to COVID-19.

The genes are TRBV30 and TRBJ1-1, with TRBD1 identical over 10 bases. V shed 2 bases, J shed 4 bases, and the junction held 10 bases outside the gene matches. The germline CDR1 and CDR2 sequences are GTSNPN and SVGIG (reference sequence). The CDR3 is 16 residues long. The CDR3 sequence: CAWSFRLGQGSTEAFF. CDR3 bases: TGTGCCTGGAGTTTCCGACTGGGACAGGGGTCCACTGAAGCTTTCTTT.

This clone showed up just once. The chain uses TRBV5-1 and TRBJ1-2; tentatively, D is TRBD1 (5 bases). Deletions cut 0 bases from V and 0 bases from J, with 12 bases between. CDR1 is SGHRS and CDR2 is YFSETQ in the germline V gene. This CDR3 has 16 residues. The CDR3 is CASSLASDKTNYGYTF. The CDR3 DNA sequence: TGCGCCAGCAGCTTGGCCTCGGACAAGACTAACTATGGCTACACCTTC.

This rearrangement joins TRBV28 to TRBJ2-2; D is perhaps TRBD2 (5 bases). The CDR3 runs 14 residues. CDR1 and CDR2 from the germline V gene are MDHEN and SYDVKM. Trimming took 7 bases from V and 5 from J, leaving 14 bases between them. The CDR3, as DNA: TGTGCCAGCAATCCCCATGGCGGGACCGGGGAGCTGTTTTTT. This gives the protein CASNPHGGTGELFF.

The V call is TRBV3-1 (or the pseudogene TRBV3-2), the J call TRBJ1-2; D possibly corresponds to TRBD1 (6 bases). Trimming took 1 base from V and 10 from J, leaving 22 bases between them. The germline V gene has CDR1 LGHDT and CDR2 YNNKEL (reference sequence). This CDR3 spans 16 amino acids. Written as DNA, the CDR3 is TGTGCCAGCAGCCAAGTCGTCCGAGGACAGCCTACTGACTACACCTTC. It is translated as CASSQVVRGQPTDYTF.

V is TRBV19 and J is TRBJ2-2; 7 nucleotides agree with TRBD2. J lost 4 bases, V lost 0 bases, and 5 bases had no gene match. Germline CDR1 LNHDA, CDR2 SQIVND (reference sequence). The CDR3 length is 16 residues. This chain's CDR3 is CASSIEGGSPTGELFF. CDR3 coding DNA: TGTGCCAGTAGTATAGAGGGCGGGAGCCCCACCGGGGAGCTGTTTTTT.

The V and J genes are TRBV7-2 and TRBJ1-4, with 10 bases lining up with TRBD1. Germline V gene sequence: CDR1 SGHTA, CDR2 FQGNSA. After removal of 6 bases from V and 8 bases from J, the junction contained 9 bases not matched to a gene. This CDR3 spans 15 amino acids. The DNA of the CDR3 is TGTGCCAGCAGTTCCCGGGACAGGGGCCGAGAAAAACTGTTTTTT. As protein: CASSSRDRGREKLFF.

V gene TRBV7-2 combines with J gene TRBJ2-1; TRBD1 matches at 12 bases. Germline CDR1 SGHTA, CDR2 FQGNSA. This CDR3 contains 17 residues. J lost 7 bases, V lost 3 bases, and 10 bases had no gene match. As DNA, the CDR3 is TGTGCCAGCAGCTTCTTACCGGGACAGGGGGCAAGGAATGAGCAGTTCTTC. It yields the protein CASSFLPGQGARNEQFF.

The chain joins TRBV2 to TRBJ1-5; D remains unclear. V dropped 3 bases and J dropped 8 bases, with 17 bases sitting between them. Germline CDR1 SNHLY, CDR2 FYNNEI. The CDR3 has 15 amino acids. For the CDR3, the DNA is TGTGCCAGCAGTGACCAAGGTGGGCGGCGGGAGCCCCAGCATTTT. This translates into CASSDQGGRREPQHF.

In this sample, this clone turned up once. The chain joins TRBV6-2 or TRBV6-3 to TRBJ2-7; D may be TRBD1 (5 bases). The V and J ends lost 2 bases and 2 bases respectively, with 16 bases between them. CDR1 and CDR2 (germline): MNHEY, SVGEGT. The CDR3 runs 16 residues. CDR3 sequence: CASSYIDRATPYEQYF. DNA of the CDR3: TGTGCCAGCAGTTACATCGACAGAGCAACACCCTACGAGCAGTACTTC.

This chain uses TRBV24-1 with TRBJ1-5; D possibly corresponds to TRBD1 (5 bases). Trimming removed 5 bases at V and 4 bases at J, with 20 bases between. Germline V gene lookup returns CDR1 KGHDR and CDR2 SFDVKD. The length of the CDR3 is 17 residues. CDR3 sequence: CATSAVLGGRGNQPQHF. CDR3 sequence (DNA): TGTGCCACCAGTGCCGTACTGGGGGGAAGAGGGAATCAGCCCCAGCATTTT.

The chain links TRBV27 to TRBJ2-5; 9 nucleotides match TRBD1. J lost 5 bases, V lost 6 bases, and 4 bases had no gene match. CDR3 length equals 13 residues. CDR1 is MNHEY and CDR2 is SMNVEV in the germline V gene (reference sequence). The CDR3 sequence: CASRGQGDETQYF. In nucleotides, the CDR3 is TGTGCCAGCAGGGGACAGGGCGATGAGACCCAGTACTTC.

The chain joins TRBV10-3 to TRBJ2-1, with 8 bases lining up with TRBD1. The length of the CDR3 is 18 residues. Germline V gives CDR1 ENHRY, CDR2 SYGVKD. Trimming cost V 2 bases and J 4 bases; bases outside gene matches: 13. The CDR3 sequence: CAISEGQGRVGRYNEQFF. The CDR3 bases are TGTGCCATCAGTGAGGGACAGGGACGGGTCGGTCGTTACAATGAGCAGTTCTTC.

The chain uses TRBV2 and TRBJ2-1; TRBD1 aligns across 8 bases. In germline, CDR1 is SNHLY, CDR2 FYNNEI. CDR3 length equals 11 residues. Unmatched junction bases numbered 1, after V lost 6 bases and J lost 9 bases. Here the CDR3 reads CASRQGGEQFF. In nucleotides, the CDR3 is TGTGCCAGCAGACAGGGGGGTGAGCAGTTCTTC.

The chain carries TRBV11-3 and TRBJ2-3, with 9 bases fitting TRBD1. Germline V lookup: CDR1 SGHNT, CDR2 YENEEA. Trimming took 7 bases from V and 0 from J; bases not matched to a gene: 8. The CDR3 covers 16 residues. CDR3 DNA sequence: TGTGCCAGCAAAAGAACAGGGGGCAGTAGCACAGATACGCAGTATTTT. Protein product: CASKRTGGSSTDTQYF.